One T cell receptor beta chain is described in this entry. What it recognizes is unknown. The assay was immunoSEQ multiplex PCR, and TCRdb's table has in-frame clones only and misses some. The sample consists of just under 60,000 clones, about nine tenths of them appearing once. The data originate from a study of OX40 agonist ivuxolimab in advanced cancers. Study observations and caveats: At 0.1 to 3.0 mg/kg and by week 6, clonal expansion occurred in CD4+ and CD8+ blood T cells.

The length of the CDR3 is 15 residues. Germline CDR1 reads MDHEN; CDR2 reads SYDVKM. V shed 6 bases, J shed 5 bases, and the junction held 12 bases outside the gene matches. The chain has TRBV28 and TRBJ2-5, with TRBD1 matching 7 bases. The sample here was CD4+ or CD8+ T cells sorted from blood, taken in a trial of the OX40 agonist ivuxolimab. This clonotype was sampled from an adult with an advanced solid tumor such as melanoma, head and neck, liver or kidney cancer. CDR3 bases: TGTGCCAGCAGCTCCCCCGGACAGGCACTTGAGACCCAGTACTTC. This codes for CASSSPGQALETQYF.